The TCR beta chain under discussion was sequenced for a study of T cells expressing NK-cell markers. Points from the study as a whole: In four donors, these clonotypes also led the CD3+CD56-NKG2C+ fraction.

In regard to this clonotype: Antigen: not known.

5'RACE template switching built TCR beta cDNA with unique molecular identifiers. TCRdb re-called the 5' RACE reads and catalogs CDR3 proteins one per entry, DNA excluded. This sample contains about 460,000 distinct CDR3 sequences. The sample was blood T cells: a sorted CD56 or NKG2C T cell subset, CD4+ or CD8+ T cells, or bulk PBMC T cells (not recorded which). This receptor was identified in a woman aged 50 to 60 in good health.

This CDR3 reads CASSSPGQSYGDTQYF. The gene calls are TRBV5-1 and TRBJ2-3; TCRdb reports TRBD1, a call that lacks DNA to check it against. Germline values: CDR1 SGHRS, CDR2 YFSETQ. CDR3 length: 16 amino acids.